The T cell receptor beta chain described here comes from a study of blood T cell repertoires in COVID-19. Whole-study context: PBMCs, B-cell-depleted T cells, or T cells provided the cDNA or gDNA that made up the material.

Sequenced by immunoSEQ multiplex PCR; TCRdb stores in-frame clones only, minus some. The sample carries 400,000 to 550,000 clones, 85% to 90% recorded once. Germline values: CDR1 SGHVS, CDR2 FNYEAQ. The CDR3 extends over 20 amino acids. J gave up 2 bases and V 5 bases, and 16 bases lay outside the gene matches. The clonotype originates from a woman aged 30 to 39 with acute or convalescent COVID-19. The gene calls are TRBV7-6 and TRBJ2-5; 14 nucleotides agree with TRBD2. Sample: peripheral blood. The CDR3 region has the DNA TGTGCCAGCAGCCTTCGGACTAGCGGGGGGTTACCCTCGGCGCAAGAGACCCAGTACTTC. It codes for CASSLRTSGGLPSAQETQYF.